This TCR beta chain was recovered during a study of vaccination effects on CD4 cells after COVID-19. For the study at large: A median of 72 days separated the second dose and sampling. Findings of the study overall: Healthy vaccine recipients' vaccine-induced clones were almost all SARS-CoV-2 mono-reactive.

The table came from immunoSEQ multiplex PCR; TCRdb's copy has only in-frame clones and leaves some out. The sample consists of some 68,000 clones, over 70% of them appearing once. Antigen-specific CD4+ T cells were first expanded with viral peptide pools by the ViraFEST assay and only then sequenced. Having been cultured for around ten days, the cells underwent CD4+ T cell isolation. Subjects were given two BNT162b2 or mRNA-1273 vaccine doses. Among the vaccine recipients, none had a prior SARS-CoV-2 infection, and nucleocapsid antibodies were negative. Germline V gene lookup returns CDR1 MNHEY and CDR2 SVGAGI. The CDR3 runs 15 residues. V shed 6 bases, J shed 9 bases, and the junction held 13 bases outside the gene matches. Details on this clone: Its specificity is not known.

The sample was CD4+ T cells from PBMCs cultured with HCoV-229E spike peptides, taken after COVID-19 vaccination. The rearrangement links TRBV6-5 to TRBJ2-2; 7 bases fit TRBD1. The TCR originated in a human donor who received a COVID-19 vaccine. DNA for the CDR3: TGTGCCAGCAGCCTAACTACAGGGGTAGGCCGGGAGCTGTTTTTT. Its translation: CASSLTTGVGRELFF.